This T cell receptor beta chain is drawn from a study of a mutant IDH1 vaccine in newly diagnosed glioma. Study context: Patients under treatment included about 62% males and approximately 38% females and had a mean age of roughly 43 years. Most had both radiotherapy and temozolomide beforehand; others had only one.

With regard to this clone: Antigen: not known.

The study's findings and limits: Overall, about 93% of patients had vaccine-induced immune responses.

Data came from immunoSEQ multiplex PCR; TCRdb stores just in-frame clones and leaves some out. The data show tens of thousands of clones, with around nine tenths seen just once and roughly 2% held by the top ten. Time point specified: week 35, safety follow-up. A 20-mer mutant IDH1 peptide at 300 ug was injected subcutaneously with topical imiquimod. Patients received eight vaccinations in weeks 1, 3, 5, 7, 11, 15, 19, 23. Material: PBMCs, obtained from a glioma patient whose treatment included an IDH1 peptide vaccine. The receptor was isolated from a young man with glioma.

The CDR3 loop is CASSSRQARSNQPQHF. CDR3 nucleotide sequence: TGTGCCAGCAGCTCCCGACAGGCAAGGAGCAATCAGCCCCAGCATTTT. The chain couples TRBV7-8 to TRBJ1-5, with TRBD1 as a possible D gene (6 bases). The CDR3 loop spans 16 amino acids. Germline assignment: CDR1 SGHVS and CDR2 FQNEAQ. The V end lost 4 bases, the J end lost 1 base, and 14 bases lay between the germline ends.